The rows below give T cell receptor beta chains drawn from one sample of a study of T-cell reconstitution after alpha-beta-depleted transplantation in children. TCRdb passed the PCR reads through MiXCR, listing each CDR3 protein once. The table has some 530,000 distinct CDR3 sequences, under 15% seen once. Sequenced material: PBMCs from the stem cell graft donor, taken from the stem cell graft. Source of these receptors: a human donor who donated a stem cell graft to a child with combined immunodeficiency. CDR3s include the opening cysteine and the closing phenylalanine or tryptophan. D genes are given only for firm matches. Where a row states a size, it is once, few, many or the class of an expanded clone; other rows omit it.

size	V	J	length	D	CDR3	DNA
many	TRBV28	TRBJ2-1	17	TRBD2	CASSFGTSGGARNEQFF	TGTGCCAGCAGTTTTGGGACTAGCGGGGGGGCGCGTAATGAGCAGTTCTTC
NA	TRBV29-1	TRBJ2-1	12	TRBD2	CSVGPEGGTSCF	TGCAGCGTGGGGCCCGAGGGAGGGACCAGTTGTTTC
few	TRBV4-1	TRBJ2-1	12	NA	CASSHPWDEQFF	TGCGCCAGCAGCCACCCCTGGGATGAGCAGTTCTTC
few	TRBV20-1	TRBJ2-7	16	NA	CSARDQIRQTAYEQYF	TGCAGTGCTAGAGATCAGATTAGACAGACCGCCTACGAGCAGTACTTC
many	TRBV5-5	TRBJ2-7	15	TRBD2	CASSAGTSGTYEQYF	TGTGCCAGCAGCGCTGGGACTAGCGGGACCTACGAGCAGTACTTC
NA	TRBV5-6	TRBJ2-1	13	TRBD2	CATGLAGFNEQFF	TGTGCCACCGGACTAGCGGGATTCAATGAGCAGTTCTTC
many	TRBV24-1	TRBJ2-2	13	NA	CATMGLHTGELFF	TGTGCCACCATGGGCCTTCACACCGGGGAGCTGTTTTTT
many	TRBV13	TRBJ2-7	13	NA	CASSSSDSYEQYF	TGTGCCAGCAGCTCCTCAGACAGCTACGAGCAGTACTTC
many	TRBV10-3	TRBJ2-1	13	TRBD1	CAISGTGNNEQFF	TGTGCCATCAGCGGGACAGGCAACAATGAGCAGTTCTTC
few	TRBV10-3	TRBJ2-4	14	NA	CAISTGIAKNIQYF	TGTGCCATCAGTACAGGGATAGCCAAAAACATTCAGTACTTC
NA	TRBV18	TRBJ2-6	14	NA	CASSPIGGANVLTF	TGTGCCAGCTCACCGATAGGGGGGGCCAACGTCCTGACTTTC
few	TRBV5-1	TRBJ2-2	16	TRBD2	CASSLSGGYDTGELFF	TGCGCCAGCAGCTTGAGCGGGGGTTACGACACCGGGGAGCTGTTTTTT
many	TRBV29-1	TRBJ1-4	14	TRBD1	CSVGRTGDHEKLFF	TGCAGCGTTGGTCGGACAGGGGATCATGAAAAACTGTTTTTT
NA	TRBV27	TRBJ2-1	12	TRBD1	CASQTGFNEQFF	TGTGCCAGCCAGACAGGGTTCAATGAGCAGTTCTTC
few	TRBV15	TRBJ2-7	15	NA	CATSPRYGQRAEQYF	TGTGCCACCAGCCCCAGATATGGGCAGCGAGCCGAGCAGTACTTC
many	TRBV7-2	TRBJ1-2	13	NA	CASRPTGLEGYTF	TGTGCCAGCAGACCTACAGGGTTAGAGGGCTACACCTTC
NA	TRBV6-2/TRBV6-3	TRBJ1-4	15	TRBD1	CASSSHGTGNEKLFF	TGTGCCAGCAGTTCCCACGGGACAGGGAATGAAAAACTGTTTTTT
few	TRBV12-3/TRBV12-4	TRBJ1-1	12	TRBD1	CASSIQGARAFF	TGTGCCAGCAGTATACAGGGGGCGCGGGCTTTCTTT
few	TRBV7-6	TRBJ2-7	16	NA	CASSFTGDPKGYEQYF	TGTGCCAGCAGCTTTACCGGGGACCCCAAGGGCTACGAGCAGTACTTC
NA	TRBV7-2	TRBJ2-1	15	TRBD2	CASSTSGKDNEWQFF	TGTGCCAGCAGCACTAGCGGGAAGGACAATGAGTGGCAGTTCTTC